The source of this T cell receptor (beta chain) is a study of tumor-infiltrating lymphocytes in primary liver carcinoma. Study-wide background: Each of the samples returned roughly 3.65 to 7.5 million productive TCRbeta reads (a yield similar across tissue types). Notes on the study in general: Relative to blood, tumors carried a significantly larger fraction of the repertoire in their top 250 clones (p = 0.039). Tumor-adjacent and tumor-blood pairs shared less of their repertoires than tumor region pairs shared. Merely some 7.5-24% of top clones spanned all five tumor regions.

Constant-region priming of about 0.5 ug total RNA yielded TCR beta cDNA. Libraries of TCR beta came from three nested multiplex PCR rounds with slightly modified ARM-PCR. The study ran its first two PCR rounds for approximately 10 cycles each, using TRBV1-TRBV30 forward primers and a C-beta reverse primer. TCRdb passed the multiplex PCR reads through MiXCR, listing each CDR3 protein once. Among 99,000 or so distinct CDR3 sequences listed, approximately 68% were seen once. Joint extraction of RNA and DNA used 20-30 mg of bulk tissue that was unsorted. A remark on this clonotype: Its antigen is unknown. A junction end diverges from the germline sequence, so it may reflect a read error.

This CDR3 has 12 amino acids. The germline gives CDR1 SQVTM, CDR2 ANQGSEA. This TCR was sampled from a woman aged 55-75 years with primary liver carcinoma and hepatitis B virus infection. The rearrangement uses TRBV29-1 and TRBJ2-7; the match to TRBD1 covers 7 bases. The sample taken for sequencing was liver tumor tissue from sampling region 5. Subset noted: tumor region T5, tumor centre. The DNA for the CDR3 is TGTAGCGCCAAGACAGGGACCTACGAGCAGCACTTC. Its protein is CSAKTGTYEQHF.